The text below deals with one T cell receptor (beta chain). It has no known antigen specificity. Nothing much larger sits one base from this clone, and base qualities are not available. The sample originates from a study of blood T cell repertoires in COVID-19 (dated by TCRdb to 2020 to 2022). Background for the entire study: Collaborator samples came from the United States, Italy and Spain and covered acute and convalescent phases of COVID-19. A freely available public database, intended as a resource for researchers studying the immune response to SARS-CoV-2, is where the repertoires were released. Samples came from the ongoing ImmuneRACE study (first 160 participants) plus 1,254 subjects from 6 global collaborators. The dataset comprised deeply sampled blood TCRbeta repertoires from subjects exposed to, actively infected with, or recovered from COVID-19. HLA class I and class II types, where available, came from metadata supplied by the sample provider rather than from assay-based typing. The sample metadata nearly always contained a de-identified subject ID, COVID-19 status, age in years and sex. The prospective study material was composed of cDNA or gDNA derived from T cells, B-cell-depleted T cells, or PBMCs. The full study reports these points: The quantity of clinical and demographic metadata differed by source and by participant and was supplied without curation.

The collaborating institutions used their own protocols to collect whole blood in K2EDTA tubes. For TCRbeta analysis, collaborators shipped samples in one of three forms: frozen whole blood, isolated PBMCs, or DNA extracted from either of those sample types. The CDR3 runs 17 residues from the cysteine to the phenylalanine. Only the CDR3 DNA is retained, 51 bases long and in frame from the first base. Germline trimming: 6 bases from V, 0 bases from J; junction bases outside gene matches: 10. The germline V gene (reference sequence) sets CDR1 to LNHDA and CDR2 to SQIVND. TCRbeta CDR3 regions were amplified from genomic DNA using the immunoSEQ Assay, a bias-controlled multiplex PCR. The original pipeline was this. Within the assay, amplification of reference gene primers was used to estimate how many nucleated cells each sample contained. To quantify the absolute abundance of each unique TCRbeta CDR3 rearrangement, sequence reads were collapsed and filtered. For each sample, productive Simpson clonality was calculated as the square root of Simpson's diversity index across productive rearrangements. Imported from immuneACCESS, the table was reduced by TCRdb to in-frame sequences with V and J called. These copies leave out some clones; in studies compared against another copy, an unresolved V gene accounts for under half, and the cause of the remainder is not known. V, J and clone size are those of that table, while D and trimming were read from the DNA. Within this sample are approximately 75,000 clones, with about four fifths of them counted one time only. Jointly, the top ten make up about 6.9% of the sample.

The clonotype comes from a human donor in a cohort sampled during active COVID-19. Rearrangement joined TRBV19 to TRBJ1-1; 10 bases in the junction line up with TRBD1. The specimen sequenced was peripheral blood. CDR3 reads: CASSPRGTGVMNTEAFF. The sequenced DNA: TGTGCCAGTAGCCCTCGCGGGACAGGGGTCATGAACACTGAAGCTTTCTTT. When the CDR3 is completed using the reference TRBV19 and TRBJ1-1 genes on either side, the full variable domain is DGGITQSPKYLFRKEGQNVTLSCEQNLNHDAMYWYRQDPGQGLRLIYYSQIVNDFQKGDIAEGYSVSREKKESFPLTVTSAQKNPTAFYLCASSPRGTGVMNTEAFFGQGTRLTVV.